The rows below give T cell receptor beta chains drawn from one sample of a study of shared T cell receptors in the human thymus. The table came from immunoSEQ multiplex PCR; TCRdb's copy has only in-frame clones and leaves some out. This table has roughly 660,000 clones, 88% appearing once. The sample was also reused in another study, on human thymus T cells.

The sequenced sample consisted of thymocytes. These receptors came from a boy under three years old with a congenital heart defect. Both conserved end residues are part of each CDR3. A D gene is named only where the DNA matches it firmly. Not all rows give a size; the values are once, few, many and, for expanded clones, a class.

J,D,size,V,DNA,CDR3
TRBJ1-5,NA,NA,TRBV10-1,TGCGCCCGTACGACCGCAGGGTGCAATCAGCCCCAGCATTTT,CARTTAGCNQPQHF
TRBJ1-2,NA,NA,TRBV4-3,TGCGCCAGCAGCCAGGTCAGGGGTACAGTATATGGCTACACCTTC,CASSQVRGTVYGYTF
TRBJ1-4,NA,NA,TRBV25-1,TGTGCCAGCCAGCGCAGGGGATTACTTGAAAAACTGTTTTTT,CASQRRGLLEKLFF
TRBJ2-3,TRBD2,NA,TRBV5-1,TGCGCCAGCAGCTCCACCGGGACTAGTGGAGCAGATACGCAGTATTTT,CASSSTGTSGADTQYF
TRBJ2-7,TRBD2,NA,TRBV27,TGTGCCAGCAGTTCGGGACTAGATCTCGAGCAGTACTTC,CASSSGLDLEQYF
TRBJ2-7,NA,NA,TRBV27,TGTGCCAGCAGTTTGGGTCCGGAGTATGAGCAGTACTTC,CASSLGPEYEQYF
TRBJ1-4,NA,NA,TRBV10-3,TGTGCCATCAGTGAGAGCGGGTACCTTAATGAAAAACTGTTTTTT,CAISESGYLNEKLFF
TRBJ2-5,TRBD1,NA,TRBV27,TGTGCCAGCAGTTTAAGGGACAGGGATGAGACCCAGTACTTC,CASSLRDRDETQYF
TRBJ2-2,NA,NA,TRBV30,TGTGCCTGGAGTGTACATCAGAAGAACACCGGGGAGCTGTTTTTT,CAWSVHQKNTGELFF
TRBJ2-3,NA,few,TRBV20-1,TGCAGTGCCCGACTCCCAGATACGCAGTATTTT,CSARLPDTQYF
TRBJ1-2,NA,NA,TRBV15,TGTGCCACCAGCAGAGATGTAGATAACTACACCTTC,CATSRDVDNYTF
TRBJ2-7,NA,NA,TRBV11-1,TGTGCCAGCAGCCTGGGGCAGCCAACCAACTACGAGCAGTACTTC,CASSLGQPTNYEQYF
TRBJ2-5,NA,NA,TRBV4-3,TGCGCCAGCAGCCAAGATCCCTTGGTGAGCCGGTTGGGCGAGACCCAGTACTTC,CASSQDPLVSRLGETQYF
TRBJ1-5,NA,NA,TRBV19,TGTGCCAGTAGTACTTTTGTGAGGGGGACGGATAGCAATCAGCCCCAGCATTTT,CASSTFVRGTDSNQPQHF
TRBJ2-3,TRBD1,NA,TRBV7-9,TGTGCCAGCAGCCCCCGACAGGGGTTCTTAATCACAGATACGCAGTATTTT,CASSPRQGFLITDTQYF
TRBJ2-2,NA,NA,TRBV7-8,TGTGCCAGCAGCCTCAGGCACACCGGGGAGCTGTTTTTT,CASSLRHTGELFF
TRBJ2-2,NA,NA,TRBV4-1,TGCGCCAGCAGCCAAGATACTGGGGCTAACACCGGGGAGCTGTTTTTT,CASSQDTGANTGELFF
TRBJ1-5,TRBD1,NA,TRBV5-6,TGTGCCAGCAGGCTTGGACAGGGAGAAAATCAGCCCCAGCATTTT,CASRLGQGENQPQHF
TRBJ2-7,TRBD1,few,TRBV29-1,TGCAGCGCGAGGGGGGACAGGGAGAATCGAGAGCAGTACTTC,CSARGDRENREQYF
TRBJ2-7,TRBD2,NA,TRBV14,TGTGCCAGCAGCCAGACTTCGACTAGCGGGTACCACTACGAGCAGTACTTC,CASSQTSTSGYHYEQYF
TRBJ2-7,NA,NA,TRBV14,TGTGCCAGCAGCCCAGATGAGACGGGGAATCGCTACGAGCAGTACTTC,CASSPDETGNRYEQYF
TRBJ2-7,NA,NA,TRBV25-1,TGTGCCAGCAGTGAGAAGAACGAGACATACGAGCAGTACTTC,CASSEKNETYEQYF
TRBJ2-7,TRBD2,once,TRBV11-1,TGTGCCAGCAGCTCGAGGACTAGAAGGACCGAGCAGTACTTC,CASSSRTRRTEQYF
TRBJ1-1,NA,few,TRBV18,TGTGCCAGCTCACCGGAAGCCCGAGGAACTGAAGCTTTCTTT,CASSPEARGTEAFF
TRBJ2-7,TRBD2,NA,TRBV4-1,TGCGCCAGCAGCCAAGATTGGCTAGCGGGAGGAATCGAGCAGTACTTC,CASSQDWLAGGIEQYF